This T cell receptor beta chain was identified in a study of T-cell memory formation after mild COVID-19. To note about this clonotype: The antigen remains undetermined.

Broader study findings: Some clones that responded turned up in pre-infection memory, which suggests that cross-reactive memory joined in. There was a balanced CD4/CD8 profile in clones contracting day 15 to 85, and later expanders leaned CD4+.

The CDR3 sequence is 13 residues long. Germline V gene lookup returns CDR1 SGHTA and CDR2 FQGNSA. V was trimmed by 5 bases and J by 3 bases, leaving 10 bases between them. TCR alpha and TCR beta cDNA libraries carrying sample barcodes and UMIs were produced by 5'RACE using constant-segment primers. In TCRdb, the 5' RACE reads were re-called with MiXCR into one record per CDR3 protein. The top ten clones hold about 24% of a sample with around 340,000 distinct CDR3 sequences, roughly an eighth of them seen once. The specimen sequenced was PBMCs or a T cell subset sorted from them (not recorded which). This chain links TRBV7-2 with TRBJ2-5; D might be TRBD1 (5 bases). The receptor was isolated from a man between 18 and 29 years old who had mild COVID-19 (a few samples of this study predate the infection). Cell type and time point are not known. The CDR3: CASSRTLKETQYF. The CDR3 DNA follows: TGTGCCAGCAGCCGGACACTTAAAGAGACCCAGTACTTC.